A selection of T cell receptor beta chains follows, all from one sample in a study of blood T cell repertoires in COVID-19. TCRdb keeps only in-frame clones here, not all; method: immunoSEQ multiplex PCR. The data hold some 110,000 clones, with just under 80% observed a single time. The material sequenced was peripheral blood. These receptors originate from a man aged 60 to 75 with active or convalescent COVID-19. The CDR3 runs from the conserved cysteine through the conserved F or W. A D gene is named only where the DNA matches it firmly. Size values are once, few and many counts, or a class for expanded clones, and some rows have none.

CDR3 DNA: TGTGCCACTACCGGGACAGGGCACACTGCTGGCTCCTACGAGCAGTACTTC; CDR3 protein: CATTGTGHTAGSYEQYF; clone size: once; J gene: TRBJ2-7; V gene: TRBV28; D gene: TRBD1
CDR3 DNA: TGTGCCAGCAGCTCGGGACATCTTAACTATGGCTACACCTTC; CDR3 protein: CASSSGHLNYGYTF; clone size: -; J gene: TRBJ1-2; V gene: TRBV7-2; D gene: -
CDR3 DNA: TGTGCCAGTAGTCCAAGCGCAGGGTTTACAGGCTACACCTTC; CDR3 protein: CASSPSAGFTGYTF; clone size: once; J gene: TRBJ1-2; V gene: TRBV19; D gene: -
CDR3 DNA: TGTGCCAGCAGCGTTATTCCTAGCGGGTACTCCTACGAGCAGTACTTC; CDR3 protein: CASSVIPSGYSYEQYF; clone size: -; J gene: TRBJ2-7; V gene: TRBV11-2; D gene: TRBD2
CDR3 DNA: TGTGCCAGCAGTCGGACTAGCGGGAGTGTCGACGAGCAGTACTTC; CDR3 protein: CASSRTSGSVDEQYF; clone size: -; J gene: TRBJ2-7; V gene: TRBV6-5; D gene: TRBD2
CDR3 DNA: TGTGCCAGCAGCGTTTTTCCTAGCGCTAACACCGGGGAGCTGTTTTTT; CDR3 protein: CASSVFPSANTGELFF; clone size: few; J gene: TRBJ2-2; V gene: TRBV9; D gene: -
CDR3 DNA: TGTGCCAGCAGCTTGCACGAAGCGGCCGGGGAGCTGTTTTTT; CDR3 protein: CASSLHEAAGELFF; clone size: -; J gene: TRBJ2-2; V gene: TRBV7-3; D gene: -
CDR3 DNA: TGTGCCAGCAGCTCTGAGGTCCACAATGAGCAGTTCTTC; CDR3 protein: CASSSEVHNEQFF; clone size: -; J gene: TRBJ2-1; V gene: TRBV7-2; D gene: -
CDR3 DNA: TGCGCCAGCAGCCAAGGGCTAGCGGCCGGGGAGCTGTTTTTT; CDR3 protein: CASSQGLAAGELFF; clone size: many; J gene: TRBJ2-2; V gene: TRBV4-1; D gene: TRBD2
CDR3 DNA: TGCGCCAGCAGCTCGTTACAGGGGGCGAACACTGAAGCTTTCTTT; CDR3 protein: CASSSLQGANTEAFF; clone size: -; J gene: TRBJ1-1; V gene: TRBV5-1; D gene: TRBD1